Listed below are T cell receptor beta chains from one sample, sequenced in a study of CD4 T cells in relation to SARS-CoV-2 and coronaviruses. Assay: immunoSEQ multiplex PCR; the TCRdb copy retains only in-frame clones and omits some. This sample has about 22,000 clones, with about 70% found just once. Which antigens these TCRs recognize remains unknown. The sequencing sample was made of CD4+ T cells from PBMCs, cultured in vitro. The receptors were sampled from a human donor in good health. Each CDR3 is given with its conserved first and last residue. A D gene is named only where the DNA matches it firmly. Where a row states a size, it is once, few, many or the class of an expanded clone; other rows omit it.

NA,TRBV3-1/TRBV3-2,NA,TRBJ1-1,CASRHPGQEAFF,TGTGCCAGCAGACATCCCGGACAGGAAGCTTTCTTT
NA,TRBV7-3,NA,TRBJ1-4,CASSLRWGTEKLFF,TGTGCCAGCAGCTTAAGGTGGGGAACTGAAAAACTGTTTTTT
TRBD1,TRBV4-3,NA,TRBJ2-3,CASSPGQGTDTQYF,TGCGCCAGCAGCCCGGGACAGGGCACAGATACGCAGTATTTT
NA,TRBV6-2/TRBV6-3,NA,TRBJ2-3,CASSSGTAAPDTQYF,TGTGCCAGCAGTTCAGGGACCGCGGCCCCAGATACGCAGTATTTT
TRBD2,TRBV11-2,NA,TRBJ2-1,CASSSRTSSNEQFF,TGTGCCAGCAGCTCACGGACTAGTTCCAATGAGCAGTTCTTC
TRBD1,TRBV7-2,NA,TRBJ2-1,CASSRDRVVNEQFF,TGTGCCAGCAGCCGGGACAGGGTGGTCAATGAGCAGTTCTTC
TRBD1,TRBV7-2,NA,TRBJ1-3,CASSTGTGMHSGNTIYF,TGTGCCAGCAGCACCGGGACAGGGATGCACTCTGGAAACACCATATATTTT
TRBD2,TRBV25-1,NA,TRBJ2-5,CASSEGVAGGLETQYF,TGTGCCAGCAGTGAAGGGGTAGCGGGGGGGCTAGAGACCCAGTACTTC
NA,TRBV5-1,NA,TRBJ2-3,CASSSGPSTDTQYF,TGCGCCAGCAGCTCGGGACCTAGCACAGATACGCAGTATTTT
TRBD2,TRBV9,once,TRBJ2-5,CASSVGTGGPLETQYF,TGTGCCAGCAGCGTAGGTACGGGGGGGCCGCTGGAGACCCAGTACTTC
TRBD2,TRBV6-5,NA,TRBJ2-1,CASSRTSGGLNEQFF,TGTGCCAGCAGTCGAACTAGCGGGGGACTAAATGAGCAGTTCTTC
NA,TRBV7-2,NA,TRBJ1-2,CASSQSWGGNGYTF,TGTGCCAGCAGCCAGTCGTGGGGGGGGAATGGCTACACCTTC
NA,TRBV6-2/TRBV6-3,NA,TRBJ1-1,CASSLRQVGDTEAFF,TGTGCCAGCAGTCTCCGACAGGTTGGGGACACTGAAGCTTTCTTT
TRBD1,TRBV9,NA,TRBJ2-5,CASSVGAGGIQETQYF,TGTGCCAGCAGCGTAGGGGCAGGGGGCATTCAAGAGACCCAGTACTTC
NA,TRBV2,NA,TRBJ1-2,CASSDARWGNYGYTF,TGTGCCAGCAGTGACGCTCGTTGGGGTAACTATGGCTACACCTTC
TRBD1,TRBV19,NA,TRBJ2-7,CASSHLDRLPYEQYF,TGTGCCAGTAGTCACCTGGACAGGCTTCCCTACGAGCAGTACTTC
NA,TRBV7-3,NA,TRBJ2-6,CASSFLNALSGANVLTF,TGTGCCAGCAGCTTCCTCAATGCCCTCTCTGGGGCCAACGTCCTGACTTTC
TRBD2,TRBV7-2,NA,TRBJ2-7,CASSLKAGPYEQYF,TGTGCCAGCAGCTTAAAAGCGGGGCCCTACGAGCAGTACTTC
NA,TRBV29-1,few,TRBJ1-1,CSVTDGPSSGAFF,TGCAGCGTTACCGACGGCCCCTCTAGCGGAGCTTTCTTT
NA,TRBV6-4,few,TRBJ2-3,CASSGAGGTDTQYF,TGTGCCAGCAGTGGTGCAGGGGGCACAGATACGCAGTATTTT
NA,TRBV7-7,few,TRBJ2-1,CASSPSGAVNEQFF,TGTGCTAGCAGTCCTTCTGGTGCGGTGAATGAGCAGTTCTTC
NA,TRBV11-3,few,TRBJ2-1,CASSLGGGRGFNEQFF,TGTGCCAGCAGCTTAGGGGGGGGCAGGGGGTTCAATGAGCAGTTCTTC
NA,TRBV5-4,NA,TRBJ1-3,CASSLAGGPPRSSGNTIYF,TGTGCCAGCAGCTTGGCCGGTGGGCCCCCAAGGAGCTCTGGAAACACCATATATTTT
TRBD1,TRBV4-3,NA,TRBJ1-4,CASSQDPVGQIDEKLFF,TGCGCCAGCAGCCAAGATCCCGTGGGACAGATAGACGAAAAACTGTTTTTT
TRBD2,TRBV4-3,NA,TRBJ2-1,CASSQGISWREDPSAEQFF,TGCGCCAGCAGCCAAGGCATATCGTGGCGGGAGGACCCCTCCGCTGAGCAGTTCTTC
NA,TRBV7-3,NA,TRBJ1-1,CASSLGGPNTEAFF,TGTGCCAGCAGCTTAGGAGGGCCGAACACTGAAGCTTTCTTT
NA,TRBV6-1,NA,TRBJ2-1,CASSERRRSLPNEQFF,TGTGCCAGCAGTGAAAGGAGGAGATCCCTTCCCAATGAGCAGTTCTTC
NA,TRBV29-1,NA,TRBJ2-1,CSADGGGAGDEQFF,TGCAGCGCCGATGGGGGGGGCGCGGGCGATGAGCAGTTCTTC
NA,TRBV3-1/TRBV3-2,NA,TRBJ2-5,CASSQDVGEQETQYF,TGTGCCAGCAGCCAAGATGTGGGGGAGCAAGAGACCCAGTACTTC
TRBD2,TRBV11-2,NA,TRBJ2-5,CASSFPVSGEETQYF,TGTGCCAGCAGCTTTCCTGTTAGCGGGGAAGAGACCCAGTACTTC
NA,TRBV4-1,NA,TRBJ2-4,CASSQGPRISIAKNIQYF,TGCGCCAGCAGCCAAGGGCCCCGGATTTCGATAGCCAAAAACATTCAGTACTTC
TRBD1,TRBV11-2,NA,TRBJ1-1,CASSPQGAPTEAFF,TGTGCCAGCAGCCCACAGGGGGCGCCAACTGAAGCTTTCTTT
TRBD1,TRBV3-1/TRBV3-2,few,TRBJ2-7,CASSQRLNRGDYEQYF,TGTGCCAGCAGCCAACGGCTGAACAGGGGGGACTACGAGCAGTACTTC
TRBD1,TRBV5-1,few,TRBJ2-2,CASSWDRGDTGELFF,TGCGCCAGCAGTTGGGACAGGGGAGACACCGGGGAGCTGTTTTTT
NA,TRBV2,NA,TRBJ2-6,CASSDHGGPGSGANVLTF,TGTGCCAGCAGTGATCATGGGGGACCGGGGTCTGGGGCCAACGTCCTGACTTTC
NA,TRBV6-5,NA,TRBJ1-2,CASSYSDNLNYGYTF,TGTGCCAGCAGTTACTCGGACAATTTGAACTATGGCTACACCTTC
NA,TRBV7-3,NA,TRBJ2-1,CASSRTKNPTGRDYNEQFF,TGTGCCAGCAGCCGAACTAAAAACCCGACGGGTCGTGACTACAATGAGCAGTTCTTC
TRBD1,TRBV5-1,NA,TRBJ1-1,CASSLDRAGTEAFF,TGCGCCAGCAGCTTAGACAGGGCAGGCACTGAAGCTTTCTTT
NA,TRBV27,NA,TRBJ1-5,CASSLSGGGGNQPQHF,TGTGCCAGCAGTTTATCAGGGGGAGGTGGCAATCAGCCCCAGCATTTT
NA,TRBV12-3/TRBV12-4,NA,TRBJ1-5,CASSLQGPQPQHF,TGTGCCAGCAGTTTACAGGGGCCTCAGCCCCAGCATTTT
NA,TRBV19,once,TRBJ2-1,CASSIATQGRVSRNEQFF,TGTGCCAGTAGTATAGCCACCCAGGGCAGGGTAAGTCGTAATGAGCAGTTCTTC
TRBD1,TRBV4-3,NA,TRBJ1-2,CASSQEAQGNRGYTF,TGCGCCAGCAGCCAAGAAGCACAGGGGAACAGGGGCTACACCTTC
NA,TRBV19,NA,TRBJ1-1,CASTSGQSNTEAFF,TGTGCCAGTACCTCCGGACAGTCGAACACTGAAGCTTTCTTT
TRBD2,TRBV6-2/TRBV6-3,few,TRBJ2-2,CASIPLAGGLGTGELFF,TGTGCCAGCATCCCCCTAGCGGGGGGGCTAGGCACCGGGGAGCTGTTTTTT